The 26 T cell receptor beta chains given below trace back to one sample, sequenced in a study of T cell responses to AZD1222 COVID-19 vaccine. The assay was immunoSEQ multiplex PCR, and TCRdb's table has in-frame clones only and misses some. Of 150,000 or so clones listed, roughly 94% are singletons. The sequencing here drew on peripheral blood, taken 28 days after the second AZD1222 dose. These receptors originate from an adult who received the AZD1222 COVID-19 vaccine.

The V gene is TRBV2, the J gene TRBJ1-3; maybe TRBD1 (6 bases). The CDR3 has 14 amino acids. Trimming stripped 5 bases from V and 4 bases from J, with 12 bases between. CDR1 SNHLY and CDR2 FYNNEI come from the germline V gene. The CDR3 sequence is CASSYQGSGNTIYF. The CDR3 nucleotides are TGTGCCAGCAGTTATCAGGGGAGCGGAAACACCATATATTTT.

The chain couples TRBV19 to TRBJ2-7; unclear D gene. The V end was cut by 1 base, the J end by 4 bases, with 2 bases between. CDR1 and CDR2 from the germline V gene are LNHDA and SQIVND (reference sequence). The CDR3 contains 11 residues. The CDR3 DNA reads TGTGCCAGTAGTATAGGATACGAGCAGTACTTC. Its translation: CASSIGYEQYF.

The chain links TRBV19 to TRBJ2-1, with D possibly called TRBD1 or TRBD2 (5 bases each). The V and J ends lost 1 base and 8 bases respectively, with 15 bases between them. The CDR3 sequence is 15 residues long. The germline V gene encodes CDR1 LNHDA and CDR2 SQIVND (reference sequence). CDR3 in amino acids: CASSIVQGAVDEQFF. The CDR3, as DNA: TGTGCCAGTAGTATAGTCCAGGGAGCCGTCGATGAGCAGTTCTTC. Using reference TRBV19 and TRBJ2-1 for the parts outside the CDR3, the full variable domain is DGGITQSPKYLFRKEGQNVTLSCEQNLNHDAMYWYRQDPGQGLRLIYYSQIVNDFQKGDIAEGYSVSREKKESFPLTVTSAQKNPTAFYLCASSIVQGAVDEQFFGPGTRLTVL.

This chain uses TRBV4-2 with TRBJ1-1; weak D call: TRBD1 (5 bases). Germline V lookup: CDR1 LGHNA, CDR2 YNFKEQ. The CDR3 consists of 13 residues. V lost 2 bases to trimming and J lost 9 bases, with 13 bases between them. The CDR3 nucleotides are TGTGCCAGCAGCCAATTTGACGGGACTCAAGCTTTCTTT. The encoded protein is CASSQFDGTQAFF.

This chain links TRBV6-5 with TRBJ2-7; TRBD1 matches 8 bases. This CDR3 spans 13 amino acids. CDR1 MNHEY and CDR2 SVGAGI come from the germline V gene. V shed 8 bases, J shed 3 bases, and the junction held 6 bases outside the gene matches. Here the CDR3 reads CASETGANYEQYF. In nucleotides, the CDR3 is TGTGCCAGCGAGACAGGGGCCAACTACGAGCAGTACTTC.

The chain couples TRBV11-2 to TRBJ2-3; D is perhaps TRBD2 (5 bases). The CDR3 covers 13 residues. Germline V CDR1 and CDR2: SGHAT, FQNNGV. The DNA for the CDR3 is TGTGCAACAGCGCGGGTGGGTACAGATACGCAGTATTTT. It encodes CATARVGTDTQYF.

This rearrangement joins TRBV2 to TRBJ2-1, with 11 bases that match TRBD1. The ends lost 6 bases at V and 6 bases at J; junction bases unmatched: 13. The CDR3 covers 17 residues. Germline V gene lookup returns CDR1 SNHLY and CDR2 FYNNEI. The CDR3 DNA reads as TGTGCCAGCAGGGAGGACAGGGGGCATCGTATCATCAATGAGCAGTTCTTC. Its protein product is CASREDRGHRIINEQFF.

The J gene is TRBJ2-7, the V gene TRBV20-1; 9 nucleotides agree with TRBD2. The CDR3 has 15 amino acids. Germline trimming cut 3 bases from V and 0 bases from J; bases unmatched to any gene: 6. Germline-derived CDR1 and CDR2 are DFQATT and SNEGSKA (reference sequence). Here the CDR3 DNA reads TGCAGTGCTAGTACTAGCGGGTCCCCCTCCTACGAGCAGTACTTC. Protein product: CSASTSGSPSYEQYF.

The rearrangement uses TRBV5-6 and TRBJ1-5; no reliable D call. This CDR3 is built from 16 residues. Germline V gene data show CDR1 as SGHDT and CDR2 as YYEEEE. Trimming cost V 0 bases and J 0 bases, with 10 bases left between them. The CDR3 here is CASSLAMENSNQPQHF. Written as DNA, the CDR3 is TGTGCCAGCAGCTTGGCCATGGAGAATAGCAATCAGCCCCAGCATTTT.

The rearrangement joins TRBV5-1 to TRBJ2-5; 7 positions match TRBD1. Germline CDR1 SGHRS, CDR2 YFSETQ. This CDR3 has 16 amino acids. J gave up 4 bases and V 2 bases, and 11 bases lay outside the gene matches. CDR3 DNA sequence: TGCGCCAGCAGCTTACCGGCAGGGGGTGACGGAGAGACCCAGTACTTC. This codes for CASSLPAGGDGETQYF.

The J gene is TRBJ2-4, the V gene TRBV20-1; 8 bases fit TRBD2. Germline lookup yields CDR1 DFQATT and CDR2 SNEGSKA (reference sequence). J was trimmed by 7 bases and V by 3 bases; bases with no gene match: 8. The CDR3 runs 14 residues. The CDR3 coding sequence is TGCAGTGCTAGTAGAGCGGGAGCTTTGAACATTCAGTACTTC. Translation: CSASRAGALNIQYF.

The genes are TRBV9 and TRBJ2-1, with 14 bases identical to TRBD2. Per germline, CDR1 SGDLS and CDR2 YYNGEE. This CDR3 has 15 residues. V was pared by 3 bases and J by 6 bases, with 2 bases of the junction left unmatched. CDR3 in DNA: TGTGCCAGCAGCGCCGGACTAGCGGGAGGCAATGAGCAGTTCTTC. Protein sequence: CASSAGLAGGNEQFF.

The rearrangement joins TRBV18 to TRBJ1-2, with 8 bases lining up with TRBD1. V shed 5 bases, J shed 7 bases, and the junction held 9 bases outside the gene matches. The CDR3 has 14 residues. CDR1 KGHSH and CDR2 LQKENI come from the germline V gene. The CDR3: CASSTMDREGGYTF. In nucleotides, the CDR3 is TGTGCCAGCTCAACCATGGACAGGGAGGGTGGCTACACCTTC.

The chain employs TRBV5-1 and TRBJ1-1, with a tentative D call TRBD1 (5 bases). The germline V gene has CDR1 SGHRS and CDR2 YFSETQ. V lost 4 bases and J lost 0, with 10 bases in between. CDR3 size: 14 residues. CDR3 DNA sequence: TGCGCCAGCAGCCCCGGGACTCTGAACACTGAAGCTTTCTTT. This sequence encodes CASSPGTLNTEAFF. Together with reference TRBV5-1 and TRBJ1-1, the CDR3 gives the full variable domain: KAGVTQTPRYLIKTRGQQVTLSCSPISGHRSVSWYQQTPGQGLQFLFEYFSETQRNKGNFPGRFSGRQFSNSRSEMNVSTLELGDSALYLCASSPGTLNTEAFFGQGTRLTVV.

The chain has TRBV5-1 and TRBJ1-2, with 7 bases that match TRBD1. CDR3 length: 15 residues. Germline V gives CDR1 SGHRS, CDR2 YFSETQ. V gave up 0 bases and J gave up 6 bases; unmatched junction bases: 8. CDR3 amino acids: CASSLGQGPVNGYTF. In DNA, the CDR3 is TGCGCCAGCAGCTTGGGACAGGGTCCGGTGAATGGCTACACCTTC.

The CDR3: CASSYSGLADSYEQYF. CDR3 nucleotide sequence: TGTGCCAGCAGTTACTCAGGACTAGCGGACTCCTACGAGCAGTACTTC. The chain recombines TRBV6-5 with TRBJ2-7; TRBD2 aligns across 10 bases. V was clipped by 0 bases and J by 0 bases; unmatched bases: 2. There are 16 residues in the CDR3. Per the germline V gene, CDR1 is MNHEY and CDR2 is SVGAGI.

The V gene is TRBV7-9, the J gene TRBJ1-1; D gene unclear. The germline CDR1 and CDR2 sequences are SEHNR and FQNEAQ (reference sequence). With 2 bases removed from V and 3 bases from J, the gap between germline ends came to 1 base. The CDR3 extends over 11 amino acids. CDR3 DNA sequence: TGTGCCAGCAGCTTATACACTGAAGCTTTCTTT. Amino acid sequence: CASSLYTEAFF.

The chain couples TRBV19 to TRBJ1-4, with D possibly TRBD1 on 6 matching bases. This CDR3 has 15 residues. Per the germline V gene, CDR1 is LNHDA and CDR2 is SQIVND (reference sequence). V was clipped by 4 bases and J by 4 bases, with 13 bases between them. For the CDR3, the DNA is TGTGCCAGTAGTAAATGGACAGCTTATAATGAAAAACTGTTTTTT. As protein: CASSKWTAYNEKLFF.

This chain joins TRBV30 and TRBJ1-2; D call uncertain. Germline CDR1 reads GTSNPN; CDR2 reads SVGIG (reference sequence). The CDR3 extends over 11 amino acids. The ends were cut back, 0 bases at V and 4 bases at J, with 3 bases in the middle. The CDR3 sequence is CAWSVSYGYTF. CDR3 DNA: TGTGCCTGGAGTGTAAGCTATGGCTACACCTTC.

The V call is TRBV19, the J call TRBJ2-7, with 9 bases aligning to TRBD2. V was clipped by 5 bases and J by 1 base; unmatched bases: 6. Per the germline V gene, CDR1 is LNHDA and CDR2 is SQIVND (reference sequence). CDR3 length: 15 residues. The CDR3 loop is CASSATSGTSYEQYF. The CDR3 nucleotides read TGTGCCAGTAGTGCGACTAGCGGAACATCCTACGAGCAGTACTTC. Supplemented by reference TRBV19 and TRBJ2-7, the full variable domain reads DGGITQSPKYLFRKEGQNVTLSCEQNLNHDAMYWYRQDPGQGLRLIYYSQIVNDFQKGDIAEGYSVSREKKESFPLTVTSAQKNPTAFYLCASSATSGTSYEQYFGPGTRLTVT.

J is TRBJ2-7 and V is TRBV28; 7 bases match TRBD1. Trimming cost V 1 base and J 10 bases; bases outside gene matches: 13. Germline V gene data show CDR1 as MDHEN and CDR2 as SYDVKM. This CDR3 is built from 15 residues. CDR3 nucleotide sequence: TGTGCCAGCAGTTTATATGGCAGGGGGTCCTTCGAACAGTACTTC. It encodes CASSLYGRGSFEQYF.

The V call is TRBV28, the J call TRBJ2-5; 10 nucleotides line up with TRBD1. The CDR3 runs to 16 residues. The germline V gene has CDR1 MDHEN and CDR2 SYDVKM. V was clipped by 6 bases and J by 5 bases; unmatched bases: 12. The CDR3 spells CASSLRDRGPLETQYF. The DNA of the CDR3 is TGTGCCAGCAGCCTCCGGGACAGGGGTCCACTTGAGACCCAGTACTTC.

The rearrangement links TRBV12-5 to TRBJ1-1; 7 positions match TRBD1. The V gene end was trimmed by 0 bases and the J gene end by 1 base; junction bases not matched to a gene: 8. Germline values: CDR1 LGHNT, CDR2 FRNRAP. The CDR3 covers 17 residues. CDR3 sequence reads: CASGLVPTGAENTEAFF. The CDR3 nucleotides read TGTGCTAGTGGTTTGGTACCCACAGGGGCGGAGAACACTGAAGCTTTCTTT.

The rearrangement uses TRBV6-5 and TRBJ2-1, with a possible D match to TRBD2 (6 bases). The length of the CDR3 is 15 residues. The V and J ends lost 4 bases and 7 bases respectively, with 17 bases between them. Germline V lookup: CDR1 MNHEY, CDR2 SVGAGI. CDR3 coding DNA: TGTGCCAGCAGTTCCGAAGGGACTTCCAAAAATGAGCAGTTCTTC. It is translated as CASSSEGTSKNEQFF.

The chain combines TRBV14 with TRBJ1-1; D is unclear. Trimming removed 4 bases at V and 1 base at J, with 7 bases between. Germline-derived CDR1 and CDR2 are SGHDN and FVKESK. This CDR3 is built from 13 residues. This CDR3 is CASSLTQNTEAFF. The CDR3 DNA follows: TGTGCCAGCAGCCTCACACAGAACACTGAAGCTTTCTTT.

This chain connects TRBV28 to TRBJ1-2; the D is unclear. The CDR3 spans 13 residues. Germline V CDR1 and CDR2: MDHEN, SYDVKM. Deletions cut 3 bases from V and 5 bases from J, with 10 bases between. CDR3 in DNA: TGTGCCAGCAGTTTGACCCTGGCTTATGGCTACACCTTC. This translates into CASSLTLAYGYTF.